This T cell receptor (beta chain) was identified in a study of T-cell reconstitution after alpha-beta-depleted transplantation in children. This clonotype was observed a few times. Its antigen is not known. The V gene end was trimmed by 4 bases and the J gene end by 5 bases; junction bases not matched to a gene: 7. CDR1 and CDR2 from the germline V gene are LGHNA and YSLEER. The CDR3 consists of 16 residues. Findings and limits, study-wide: Surviving recipient T cells and thymic progenitors accounted for the high day-60 TCRbeta diversity observed in some patients.

Researchers prepared the TCRbeta library using unique molecular identifiers, the study reports. MiXCR, applied by TCRdb to the PCR reads, yields one record per CDR3 protein. Here the sample spans under 100,000 distinct CDR3 sequences, about 16% being singletons. The rearrangement uses TRBV4-3 and TRBJ2-4; 11 nucleotides align to TRBD1. Sequencing was performed on PBMCs, mostly from graft donor cells, taken 180 days after TCRalphabeta/CD19-depleted stem cell transplant. The sequence was collected from a male patient aged 2 to 10 who had a stem cell transplant for acute lymphoblastic leukemia, so the T cells may come from the graft donor. The CDR3 here is CASSLRGQGDQNIQYF. The CDR3 DNA is TGCGCCAGCAGCCTAAGGGGACAGGGGGACCAAAACATTCAGTACTTC.